The T cell receptor (beta chain) under discussion was sequenced for a study of blood T cells in healthy people across ages. Germline V gene lookup returns CDR1 SGHTA and CDR2 FQGNSA. This CDR3 has 16 amino acids. Germline trimming cut 5 bases from V and 2 bases from J; bases unmatched to any gene: 8. Sample-barcoded 5' priming and a J-beta primer mix drove a second PCR of about 7 to 12 cycles. TCRdb recomputed calls from the 5' RACE reads with MiXCR, one row per CDR3 protein. The data hold hundreds of thousands of distinct CDR3 sequences, with about 25% observed a single time. These same records also appear under a second study, on T cells of mothers and their children. That paper states: In each mother, TCR beta CDR3 reads exceeded 9.5 million; in each child, they numbered a few million.

V and J are TRBV7-2 and TRBJ1-3; 8 nucleotides match TRBD1. This clonotype was sampled from a boy between 5 and 17 years old in good health. Specimen: blood. The CDR3 loop reads CASSGYQQGAGNTIYF. DNA for the CDR3: TGTGCCAGCAGCGGTTACCAACAGGGGGCTGGAAACACCATATATTTT.